These 14 T cell receptor beta chains share one sample of origin, sequenced in a study of blood T cells in healthy people across ages. Primers used in a second PCR of roughly 6 to 12 cycles were a sample-barcoded 5' primer and a J-beta primer mix. One entry per CDR3 protein results from TCRdb running MiXCR on the 5' RACE reads. The sample includes hundreds of thousands of distinct CDR3 sequences, about 53% of them seen just once. Sequenced: blood. The receptors here all came from a man aged 60 to 75 in good health.

Points on this clonotype: The CDR3 ends on some other residue instead of the conserved phenylalanine or tryptophan, so this is likely a read error. The chain joins TRBV6-2 or TRBV6-3 to TRBJ2-1, with D unclear. The germline V gene has CDR1 MNHEY and CDR2 SVGEGT. The CDR3 spans 15 residues. Trimming removed 6 bases at V and 0 bases at J, with 12 bases between. The CDR3 coding sequence is TGTGCCAGCAGAACAACACGGAACTCCTACAATGAGCAGTTCTTA. Amino acid sequence: CASRTTRNSYNEQFL.

This chain links TRBV20-1 with TRBJ2-3; 12 nucleotides line up with TRBD2. Germline CDR1 and CDR2: DFQATT and SNEGSKA (reference sequence). CDR3 size: 15 residues. Trimming removed 4 bases from V and 3 bases from J; junction bases left unmatched: 5. The DNA of the CDR3 is TGCAGTGCTAAATCTAGCGGGGGGGGAACAGATACGCAGTATTTT. It encodes CSAKSSGGGTDTQYF.

The V call is TRBV5-4, the J call TRBJ1-6; D might be TRBD1 (6 bases). The CDR3 sequence is 14 residues long. Germline CDR1 SGHNT, CDR2 YYREEE (reference sequence). The V and J ends lost 0 bases and 7 bases respectively, with 8 bases between them. Here the CDR3 reads CASSLDRVNSPLHF. In nucleotides, the CDR3 is TGTGCCAGCAGCTTGGACAGGGTCAATTCACCCCTCCACTTT. The full variable domain, its missing parts supplied by reference TRBV5-4 and TRBJ1-6, is ETGVTQSPTHLIKTRGQQVTLRCSSQSGHNTVSWYQQALGQGPQFIFQYYREEENGRGNFPPRFSGLQFPNYSSELNVNALELDDSALYLCASSLDRVNSPLHFGNGTRLTVT.

This clonotype was observed a handful of times. CDR3 loop: CASSPPHNEQFF. The CDR3 DNA is TGTGCCAGCAGTCCCCCCCACAATGAGCAGTTCTTC. The chain uses TRBV2 and TRBJ2-1; D not certain. V lost 5 bases and J 5 bases, leaving 7 bases between the germline ends. Germline V gene lookup returns CDR1 SNHLY and CDR2 FYNNEI. The CDR3 spans 12 residues.

This chain uses TRBV20-1 with TRBJ2-7; D gene ambiguous. The end of the DNA fits TRBJ2-5 better, so the J call may be wrong. Germline loops: CDR1 DFQATT, CDR2 SNEGSKA (reference sequence). The CDR3 is 11 residues long. The CDR3 DNA sequence: TGCAGTGCTATAACGACAGAGACCCAGTACTTC. The encoded protein is CSAITTETQYF.

This clonotype was counted between two and nine times. The chain couples TRBV28 to TRBJ1-5, with TRBD1 identical over 7 bases. This CDR3 is built from 14 residues. With 5 bases clipped from V and 6 bases from J, the junction kept 7 bases outside the gene matches. CDR1 is MDHEN and CDR2 is SYDVKM in the germline V gene. CDR3 in amino acids: CASSGSTGIQPQHF. The CDR3 bases are TGTGCCAGCAGTGGATCGACAGGGATTCAGCCCCAGCATTTT. Looking up the rest from reference TRBV28 and TRBJ1-5 gives the full variable domain: DVKVTQSSRYLVKRTGEKVFLECVQDMDHENMFWYRQDPGLGLRLIYFSYDVKMKEKGDIPEGYSVSREKKERFSLILESASTNQTSMYLCASSGSTGIQPQHFGDGTRLSIL.

The CDR3 nucleotides read TGTGCCAGCAGTCCAGGACAGGGATCGACGGACGGAAACACCATATATTTT. Residues: CASSPGQGSTDGNTIYF. The chain carries TRBV4-2 and TRBJ1-3; 8 bases map to TRBD1. V lost 6 bases and J lost 4; bases outside the gene matches: 14. The germline gives CDR1 LGHNA, CDR2 YNFKEQ. The CDR3 totals 17 residues.

CDR3 residues: CSVPTAPNTEAFF. CDR3 coding DNA: TGCAGTGTCCCGACAGCCCCGAACACTGAAGCTTTCTTT. The chain uses TRBV20-1 and TRBJ1-1; D perhaps matches TRBD1 (5 bases). The CDR3 runs 13 residues. V lost 7 bases and J lost 1, with 13 bases in between. Germline-derived CDR1 and CDR2 are DFQATT and SNEGSKA (reference sequence).

A note on this clonotype: Relative to the germline gene, one junction end is altered; a read error may explain this. Here the CDR3 reads CVSSLSQGNYGYTF. CDR3 in DNA: TGCGTCAGCAGCTTATCCCAGGGGAACTATGGCTACACCTTC. The chain combines TRBV5-1 with TRBJ1-2; maybe TRBD1 (6 bases). Germline lookup yields CDR1 SGHRS and CDR2 YFSETQ. The CDR3 is 14 amino acids.

The CDR3 protein is CAISEDPGGGNYGYTF. CDR3 DNA: TGTGCCATCAGTGAGGATCCAGGGGGCGGAAACTATGGCTACACCTTC. The chain uses TRBV10-3 and TRBJ1-2; 8 nucleotides align to TRBD1. The CDR3 spans 16 residues. Trimming at V came to 2 bases and at J to 2 bases, leaving 7 bases not matched to a gene. Per germline, CDR1 ENHRY and CDR2 SYGVKD.

The CDR3: CASSRGAGDTGELFF. CDR3 DNA sequence: TGTGCCAGCAGTAGGGGGGCCGGTGACACCGGGGAGCTGTTTTTT. This sequence joins TRBV12-3 or TRBV12-4 and TRBJ2-2; D is tentatively TRBD1 or TRBD2 (6 bases each). V lost 5 bases and J lost 3, with 13 bases in between. The CDR3 runs 15 residues.

The chain uses TRBV9 and TRBJ1-1; D is ambiguous. The germline gives CDR1 SGDLS, CDR2 YYNGEE. The V gene lost 3 bases and the J gene lost 1 base, with 7 bases spanning the gap. This CDR3 region has 13 residues. The CDR3: CASSARPNTEAFF. CDR3 in DNA: TGTGCCAGCAGCGCCCGACCGAACACTGAAGCTTTCTTT.

This clonotype has a single count. The rearrangement joins TRBV5-1 to TRBJ2-7; D might be TRBD1 (6 bases). Trimming removed 2 bases from V and 5 bases from J, with 14 bases in between. The germline V gene encodes CDR1 SGHRS and CDR2 YFSETQ. The CDR3 sequence is 14 residues long. The chain's CDR3 is CASSFGRGRDEQYF. The CDR3 coding sequence is TGCGCCAGCAGCTTTGGCAGGGGTCGTGACGAGCAGTACTTC.

The V call is TRBV6-2 or TRBV6-3, the J call TRBJ1-5, with 8 bases identical to TRBD1. The CDR3 totals 13 residues. Germline V lookup: CDR1 MNHEY, CDR2 SVGEGT. J lost 10 bases, V lost 2 bases, and 4 bases had no gene match. The CDR3 here is CASSYGQGRPQHF. As DNA, the CDR3 is TGTGCCAGCAGTTACGGACAGGGACGACCCCAGCATTTT.